This T cell receptor (beta chain) is drawn from a study of T cells in Graves' hyperthyroidism and ophthalmopathy. Investigators excluded patients with uncontrolled infection, other autoimmune disease, pregnancy or lactation. This clonotype was counted ten times or more. Amplified TCR beta CDR3 regions came from RNA transcripts. During a first-round RT-PCR of the TCR CDR3, the HTBI primer set was used. TCRdb used MiXCR to reprocess the multiplex PCR reads, holding one entry per CDR3 protein. The sample consists of about 660,000 distinct CDR3 sequences, 45% of them appearing once. Trimming removed 3 bases at V and 12 bases at J, with 18 bases between. The CDR3 totals 13 residues. CDR1 and CDR2 from the germline V gene are LNHNV and YYDKDF (reference sequence).

This receptor was identified in an adult man with Graves' disease, either hyperthyroidism or ophthalmopathy (not recorded which). Sequencing was done on a sample of peripheral blood or thyroid tissue (not recorded which). The chain uses TRBV15 and TRBJ2-7; tentatively, D is TRBD2 (6 bases). Here the CDR3 reads CATSRASLAELYF. The CDR3 DNA is TGTGCCACCAGCAGGGCCAGCTTAGCGGAACTGTACTTC. Full variable domain (rest looked up from reference TRBV15 and TRBJ2-7): DAMVIQNPRYQVTQFGKPVTLSCSQTLNHNVMYWYQQKSSQAPKLLFHYYDKDFNNEADTPDNFQSRRPNTSFCFLDIRSPGLGDTAMYLCATSRASLAELYFGPGTRLTVT.